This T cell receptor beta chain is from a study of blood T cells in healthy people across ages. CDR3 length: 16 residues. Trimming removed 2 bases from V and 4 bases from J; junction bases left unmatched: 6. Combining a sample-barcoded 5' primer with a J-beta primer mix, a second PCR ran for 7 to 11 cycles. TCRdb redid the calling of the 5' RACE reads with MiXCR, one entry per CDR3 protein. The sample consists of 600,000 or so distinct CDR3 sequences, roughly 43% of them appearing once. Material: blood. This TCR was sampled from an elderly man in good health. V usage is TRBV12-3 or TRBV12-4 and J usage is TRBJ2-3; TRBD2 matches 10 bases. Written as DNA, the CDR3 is TGTGCCAGCAGTTTATACCAGCGGGGGGGCCCAGATACGCAGTATTTT. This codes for CASSLYQRGGPDTQYF.